The subject of this entry is one T cell receptor beta chain. The antigen this receptor binds is unknown. Base qualities are missing; no much larger clone stands one base away. This specimen's time point label, interpreted: cycle 1 day 1 (C1D1), immediately before nivolumab initiation. All trial patients had relapsed after autologous stem cell transplantation, with cohorts A, B and C differing in prior brentuximab vedotin exposure. The trial cohort included 56 patients with relapsed/refractory classical Hodgkin lymphoma, and each patient had a best overall response of complete response, partial response or progressive disease. Trial patients were treated with single-agent nivolumab in the multi-cohort phase II CheckMate 205 trial. An independent review committee assessed best overall response by applying the 2007 International Working Group response criteria. Trial PBMCs were collected just before the start of nivolumab (C1D1) and during therapy at cycle 2 day 1 and cycle 4 day 1. After peripheral blood was drawn into 8 mL Vacutainer Cell Preparation Tubes, PBMCs were isolated by centrifugation and then cryopreserved.

These data come from a study of PD-1 blockade in classical Hodgkin lymphoma (dated by TCRdb to the early 2020s). As for the study more broadly: Nivolumab dosing was 3 mg/kg intravenously every 2 weeks, continuing until either disease progression or unacceptable toxicity. A peripheral blood immune signature of response to PD-1 blockade in classical Hodgkin lymphoma was defined using TCR beta sequencing and CyTOF. What the authors observed across the whole study: Diversity was lower in patients who began nivolumab less than 1 year after ASCT, so these patients were left out of later analyses to avoid confounding by immune reconstitution. Newly diagnosed patients were reported to have lower baseline TCR diversity than healthy donors, and relapsed/refractory patients were reported to have lower baseline TCR diversity still. Baseline diversity similar to that of newly diagnosed patients was observed in trial patients achieving complete response, whereas significantly lower diversity was observed in partial responders and progressors. Only a single clinical trial cohort was studied, and what caused the repertoire differences, possibly disease activity or prior therapy, remained undefined. CD4+ but not CD8+ TCR diversity rose significantly by C4D1 (p=0.0027 vs p=0.16), most apparent in complete responders (p=0.02).

The Qiagen DNeasy kit was used to extract genomic DNA both from unsorted PBMCs and from the negatively selected CD4+ and CD8+ fractions. Amplification of TCR beta CDR3 regions was done by immunoSEQ multiplex PCR with primers that anneal to V and J segments. Amplification bias was minimized using a synthetic immune receptor repertoire, and residual bias was removed computationally after sequencing. Regarding the original processing steps: Repertoire diversity was quantified as the Shannon entropy index using custom Python scripts. Unsorted, CD4+ and CD8+ repertoires were analyzed separately, except for combined analyses in which CD4+ and CD8+ sequences were merged in silico. A clone was considered expanded if an increase in frequency of at least 2-fold after treatment relative to C1D1 was found, and a pseudocount of 0.5 was applied to clones undetected at baseline. Clones with 0 or 1 copy at C1D1 were defined as singleton clones, while clones with 2 or more copies were defined as non-singleton clones. Clones expanded in unsorted samples were assigned a CD4+, CD8+ or unknown annotation through matching of protein sequences in sorted samples from the same patient. Wilcoxon tests on paired samples were used to test diversity changes from C1D1 to C4D1. TCRdb stores this immuneACCESS table with in-frame sequences only. Part of the clones is absent; in the studies checked, under half of the shortfall reflects unresolved V genes, and no reason is known for the rest. V and J calls and clone size are given by that table; D and trimming were obtained from the DNA. Present in this sample are over 10,000 clones, around four fifths of which were seen just once. The ten largest clonotypes hold around 25% of the sample.

V drops 3 bases and J drops 4 bases, leaving 15 bases in between. The CDR3 covers 15 residues, taking in both the cysteine and the phenylalanine. Of all the DNA, just the CDR3 is kept, 45 bases in frame from base 1. CDR1 is given as LNHNV and CDR2 as YYDKDF, both from the germline V gene (reference sequence). The input for sequencing was peripheral blood mononuclear cells (PBMCs), taken at baseline. The origin of this receptor is a human donor with classical Hodgkin lymphoma. Here the chain combines TRBV15 and TRBJ1-1, and the D gene may be TRBD1, 5 bases matching. The encoded CDR3 is CATSSRGGGGTEAFF. Read as DNA, the sequence is TGTGCCACCAGCAGTCGCGGTGGCGGGGGCACTGAAGCTTTCTTT.